These 19 T cell receptor beta chains share one sample of origin, sequenced in a study of blood T cells in healthy people across ages. With a J-beta primer mix and a sample-barcoded 5' primer, a second PCR ran about 7 to 12 cycles. MiXCR was run by TCRdb on the 5' RACE reads, yielding one entry per CDR3 protein. The sample includes roughly 1.5 million distinct CDR3 sequences, around 40% of them seen just once. The sample consisted of blood. The receptors originated from a woman younger than 30 in good health.

J is TRBJ2-2 and V is TRBV13; 9 bases match TRBD1. The germline V gene has CDR1 PRHDT and CDR2 FYEKMQ (reference sequence). The V segment lost 5 bases and the J segment 12 bases; nucleotides outside the gene matches: 13. This CDR3 spans 15 amino acids. DNA for the CDR3: TGTGCCAGCAGCCCACAGGGGGCGGGCGTTCGAAAGCTGTTTTTT. This translates into CASSPQGAGVRKLFF.

This rearrangement joins TRBV6-6 to TRBJ2-7, with a possible D match to TRBD1 (5 bases). The CDR3 loop spans 13 amino acids. Germline CDR1 and CDR2: MNHNY and SVGAGI (reference sequence). V lost 5 bases, J lost 7 bases, and 15 bases lay in between. This CDR3 is CASSIGHSNEQYF. CDR3 DNA sequence: TGTGCCAGCAGTATCGGACACAGCAATGAGCAGTACTTC.

As concerns this clonotype: This clone may be a read error of a much larger clone one base away. The chain links TRBV29-1 to TRBJ2-1; TRBD1 matches 9 bases. V was clipped by 8 bases and J by 0 bases; unmatched bases: 20. Germline CDR1 reads SQVTM; CDR2 reads ANQGSEA. The CDR3 length is 19 residues. The CDR3 spells CSFPIWDRERGSSYNEQFF. DNA of the CDR3: TGCAGCTTCCCGATTTGGGACAGGGAGAGGGGAAGCTCCTACAATGAGCAGTTCTTC.

This clonotype appeared a few times. The V call is TRBV25-1, the J call TRBJ1-2, with TRBD1 identical over 8 bases. Germline V lookup: CDR1 MGHDK, CDR2 SYGVNS. The length of the CDR3 is 14 residues. After removal of 2 bases from V and 6 bases from J, the junction contained 5 bases not matched to a gene. CDR3 protein: CASSERDRTNGYTF. As DNA, the CDR3 is TGTGCCAGCAGTGAACGGGACAGGACAAATGGCTACACCTTC.

The chain is built from TRBV20-1 and TRBJ2-7, with a tentative D call TRBD2 (6 bases). CDR1 DFQATT and CDR2 SNEGSKA come from the germline V gene (reference sequence). The V gene lost 2 bases and the J gene lost 4 bases, with 15 bases spanning the gap. The CDR3 spans 14 residues. The CDR3 nucleotides are TGCAGTGCTAGATTCGGGTTAGCGGATTACGAGCAGTACTTC. Translated: CSARFGLADYEQYF.

This clonotype was seen more than once but under ten times. The chain carries TRBV6-1 and TRBJ1-5; 8 bases match TRBD1. Germline CDR1 is MNHNS and CDR2 is SASEGT. J gave up 0 bases and V 6 bases, and 13 bases lay outside the gene matches. This CDR3 is built from 18 residues. CDR3 residues: CASRTFERQGNSNQPQHF. As DNA, the CDR3 is TGTGCCAGCAGGACATTTGAGAGACAGGGGAATAGCAATCAGCCCCAGCATTTT.

Remarks on this clonotype: At one end, the junction sequence differs from germline, possibly due to a read error. The rearrangement joins TRBV4-3 to TRBJ1-4; the D is unclear. The germline CDR1 and CDR2 sequences are LGHNA and YSLEER. The CDR3 is made up of 17 amino acids. The CDR3: CARSQEEPDLTNEKLFF. The CDR3, as DNA: TGCGCCCGCAGCCAAGAGGAACCAGACCTAACTAATGAAAAACTGTTTTTT.

The chain couples TRBV11-2 to TRBJ2-4; 12 nucleotides line up with TRBD2. The V gene's germline CDR1 is SGHAT and CDR2 FQNNGV. The length of the CDR3 is 17 residues. V shed 5 bases and J 0 bases; nucleotides not matched to a gene: 5. The CDR3 is CASSAQLAGGAKNIQYF. CDR3 bases: TGTGCCAGCAGCGCGCAACTAGCGGGGGGAGCCAAAAACATTCAGTACTTC.

The chain combines TRBV7-8 with TRBJ2-5, with TRBD1 matching over 8 bases. CDR1 and CDR2 from the germline V gene are SGHVS and FQNEAQ. After removal of 3 bases from V and 5 bases from J, the junction contained 8 bases not matched to a gene. The CDR3 has 15 residues. CDR3 sequence: CASSFAQGAWETQYF. CDR3 sequence (DNA): TGTGCCAGCAGCTTTGCTCAGGGGGCATGGGAGACCCAGTACTTC.

Comments on this clonotype: The junction shows a germline mismatch at one end, possibly a read error. The chain carries TRBV9 and TRBJ2-4, with D perhaps given as TRBD1 or TRBD2 (5 bases each). The J call is in doubt because the DNA end fits TRBJ2-7 better. In germline, CDR1 is SGDLS, CDR2 YYNGEE. The length of the CDR3 is 15 residues. The CDR3 loop reads CVSSVGELEFYEQYF. CDR3 in DNA: TGTGTCAGCAGCGTAGGGGAGCTTGAGTTTTACGAGCAGTACTTC.

The chain employs TRBV20-1 and TRBJ2-1; 9 bases line up with TRBD1. The CDR3 has 14 residues. Germline trimming cut 1 base from V and 13 bases from J; bases unmatched to any gene: 11. Germline V CDR1 and CDR2: DFQATT, SNEGSKA (reference sequence). Here the CDR3 DNA reads TGCAGTGCTAGAGGGACAGGGGTTGGGGAGACCCAGTTCTTC. This sequence encodes CSARGTGVGETQFF.

This sequence joins TRBV29-1 and TRBJ2-1; maybe TRBD2 (6 bases). Trimming took 2 bases from V and 4 from J, leaving 12 bases between them. Per the germline V gene, CDR1 is SQVTM and CDR2 is ANQGSEA. This CDR3 spans 14 amino acids. This CDR3 is CSVESGGGYNEQFF. DNA of the CDR3: TGCAGCGTTGAAAGCGGTGGAGGGTACAATGAGCAGTTCTTC.

This clonotype appeared a few times. The chain combines TRBV5-1 with TRBJ1-1, with D perhaps matching TRBD1 (5 bases). Germline CDR1 is SGHRS and CDR2 is YFSETQ. Trimming took off 3 bases at V and 1 base at J, with 10 bases between the two ends. This CDR3 region has 14 residues. CDR3 amino acids: CASSSGPTNTEAFF. The CDR3 nucleotides read TGCGCCAGCAGCTCGGGGCCTACGAACACTGAAGCTTTCTTT.

This clonotype came up many times. This chain uses TRBV29-1 with TRBJ2-3; D unclear. Germline loops: CDR1 SQVTM, CDR2 ANQGSEA. V lost 7 bases and J 5 bases, leaving 13 bases between the germline ends. This CDR3 is 12 amino acids long. The CDR3 here is CSADIQRDTQYF. The CDR3 region has the DNA TGCAGCGCCGATATACAGAGAGATACGCAGTATTTT.

This clonotype has just a few counts. The genes are TRBV12-3 or TRBV12-4 and TRBJ2-1; 7 bases are shared with TRBD2. The CDR3 consists of 15 residues. After removal of 5 bases from V and 6 bases from J, the junction contained 10 bases not matched to a gene. CDR3 nucleotides: TGTGCCAGCAGTGAACTAGCGCTCGTGGGCAATGAGCAGTTCTTC. Translated, it gives CASSELALVGNEQFF.

To note about this clonotype: At one boundary the junction diverges from the germline segment, which might be a read error. The chain carries TRBV12-3 or TRBV12-4 and TRBJ2-7; D remains unclear. This CDR3 spans 12 amino acids. CDR3 coding DNA: TGTGCCGGCAGTTTTGGTGTTAACGAGCAGTACTTC. Its protein is CAGSFGVNEQYF.

The rearrangement joins TRBV7-9 to TRBJ2-3; unclear D gene. The CDR3 sequence is 11 residues long. CDR1 is SEHNR, CDR2 FQNEAQ, per germline (reference sequence). The ends were cut back, 5 bases at V and 11 bases at J, with 11 bases in the middle. In DNA, the CDR3 is TGTGCCAGCAGCCCAGCAACCCGGCAGTATTTT. Protein product: CASSPATRQYF.

The chain uses TRBV25-1 and TRBJ2-2; unclear D gene. V lost 4 bases and J lost 6, with 9 bases in between. Germline CDR1 is MGHDK and CDR2 is SYGVNS. The CDR3 extends over 13 amino acids. The CDR3 loop is CASSGAESGELFF. In DNA, the CDR3 is TGTGCCAGCAGTGGGGCGGAGTCCGGGGAGCTGTTTTTT.

The rearrangement uses TRBV6-5 and TRBJ2-5, with TRBD1 as a possible D gene (6 bases). Germline assignment: CDR1 MNHEY and CDR2 SVGAGI. The V end lost 4 bases, the J end lost 1 base, and 13 bases lay between the germline ends. The length of the CDR3 is 15 residues. The CDR3 DNA reads as TGTGCCAGCAGTTGGGGCCGACAGGTCCAAGAGACCCAGTACTTC. It encodes CASSWGRQVQETQYF.